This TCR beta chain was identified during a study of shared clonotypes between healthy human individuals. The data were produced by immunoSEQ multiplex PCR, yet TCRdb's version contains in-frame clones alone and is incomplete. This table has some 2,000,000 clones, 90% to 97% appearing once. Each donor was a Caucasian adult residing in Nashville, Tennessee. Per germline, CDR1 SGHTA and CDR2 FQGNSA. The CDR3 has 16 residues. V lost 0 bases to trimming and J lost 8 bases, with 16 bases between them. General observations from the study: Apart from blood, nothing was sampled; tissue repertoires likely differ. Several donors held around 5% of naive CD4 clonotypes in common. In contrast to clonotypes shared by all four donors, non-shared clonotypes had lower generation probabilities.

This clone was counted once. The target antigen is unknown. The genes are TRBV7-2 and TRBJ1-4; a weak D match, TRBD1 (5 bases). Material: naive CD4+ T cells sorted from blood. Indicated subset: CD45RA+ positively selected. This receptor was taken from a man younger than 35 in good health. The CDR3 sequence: CASSLAGGAFPEKLFF. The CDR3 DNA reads TGTGCCAGCAGCTTAGCAGGTGGGGCTTTCCCCGAAAAACTGTTTTTT.